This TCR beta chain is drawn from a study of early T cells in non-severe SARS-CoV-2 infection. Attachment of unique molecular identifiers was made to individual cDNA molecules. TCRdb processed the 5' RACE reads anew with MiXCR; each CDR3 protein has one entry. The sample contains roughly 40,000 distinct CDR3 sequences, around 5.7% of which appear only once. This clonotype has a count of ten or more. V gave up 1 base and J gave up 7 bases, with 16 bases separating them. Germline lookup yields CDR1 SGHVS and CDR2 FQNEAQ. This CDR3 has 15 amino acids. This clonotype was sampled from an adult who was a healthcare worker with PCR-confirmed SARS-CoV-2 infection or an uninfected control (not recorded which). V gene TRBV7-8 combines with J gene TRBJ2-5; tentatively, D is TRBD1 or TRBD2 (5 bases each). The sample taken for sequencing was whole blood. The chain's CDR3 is CASSLVLGEKGTQYF. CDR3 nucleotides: TGTGCCAGCAGCTTAGTATTGGGGGAGAAGGGGACCCAGTACTTC.